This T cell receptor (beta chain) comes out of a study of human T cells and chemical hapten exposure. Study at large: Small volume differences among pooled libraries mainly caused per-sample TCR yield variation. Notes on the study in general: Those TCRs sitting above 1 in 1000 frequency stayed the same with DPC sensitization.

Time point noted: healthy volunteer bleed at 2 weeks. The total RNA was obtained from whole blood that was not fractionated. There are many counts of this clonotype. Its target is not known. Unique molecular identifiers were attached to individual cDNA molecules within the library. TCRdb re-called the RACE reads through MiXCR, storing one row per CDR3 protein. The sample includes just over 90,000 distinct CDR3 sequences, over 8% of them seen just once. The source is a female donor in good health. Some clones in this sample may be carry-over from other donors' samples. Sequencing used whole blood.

The CDR3 DNA reads TGCAGCTTCCGGACGGGCTCCTACGAGCAGTACTTC. Its protein product is CSFRTGSYEQYF. The rearrangement joins TRBV29-1 to TRBJ2-7; D is undetermined. Germline CDR1 and CDR2: SQVTM and ANQGSEA. Trimming pared 8 bases from V and 0 bases from J, leaving 11 bases between. The CDR3 totals 12 residues.